This T cell receptor beta chain was recovered during a study of CXCR3-negative and CXCR3-positive naive CD8 T cells. Every subset of CD8+ T cells was sorted in triplicate at fewer than 350,000 cells each. All TRB cDNA libraries came from 5' RACE performed with UMI labels. TCRdb re-called the 5' RACE reads and catalogs CDR3 proteins one per entry, DNA excluded. This listing includes 70,000 to 95,000 distinct CDR3 sequences. The germline V gene has CDR1 SGHTA and CDR2 FQGNSA. The CDR3 runs 17 residues. The sequencing sample was made of naive CXCR3- CD8+ T cells from blood. As to subset: CD45RO-CCR7+CD27+CD95- naive CD8+ T cells lacking CXCR3 (TNR3-). J is TRBJ2-7 and V is TRBV7-2; as DNA is missing, the TRBD1 call by TCRdb cannot be tested. The TCR originated in a human donor in good health. Some clones in this sample may be carry-over from other donors' samples. CDR3 in amino acids: CASSFWVKGQGAHEQYF.